This T cell receptor (beta chain) was retrieved from a study of blood T cell repertoires in COVID-19. Overall study context: Samples of COVID-19 (acute and convalescent) were obtained from the United States, Italy and Spain. T cells, B-cell-depleted T cells, or PBMCs provided the cDNA or gDNA that served as material.

Methods used by the authors: Reference gene primer amplification gave estimated nucleated cell counts. The method was immunoSEQ multiplex PCR; TCRdb's version includes in-frame clones alone and lacks a portion of them. Clone size and V and J calls were adopted from that table, with D and trimming inferred from the DNA. Of 96,000 or so clones in the sample, approximately 91% were seen once. Deletions cut 8 bases from V and 6 bases from J, with 14 bases between. CDR1 KGHDR and CDR2 SFDVKD come from the germline V gene. This CDR3 contains 13 residues. This chain links TRBV24-1 with TRBJ2-3; the D gene is possibly TRBD2 (6 bases). The sequencing input was peripheral blood. This TCR was sampled from a man aged 60-69 years with acute or convalescent COVID-19. CDR3 in DNA: TGTGCCACCACCGGGACGCGGGGCGATACGCAGTATTTT. As protein: CATTGTRGDTQYF.